One and the same sample provided the 25 T cell receptor beta chains below, sequenced in a study of blood T cell repertoires in COVID-19. Clones were read by immunoSEQ multiplex PCR, and TCRdb kept only the in-frame ones, dropping some. The sample holds around 78,000 clones, 75% to 90% seen once. The material sequenced was peripheral blood. These receptors came from a man aged 50 to 59 with active COVID-19.

This clone came up once. The chain combines TRBV28 with TRBJ2-6; 11 nucleotides line up with TRBD1. The CDR3 is 16 amino acids. V shed 7 bases and J 2 bases; nucleotides not matched to a gene: 4. Germline CDR1 is MDHEN and CDR2 is SYDVKM. This CDR3 reads CASIGTGGAGANVLTF. The DNA for the CDR3 is TGTGCCAGCATCGGGACAGGGGGGGCTGGGGCCAACGTCCTGACTTTC.

The V and J genes are TRBV6-6 and TRBJ1-2, with D tentatively TRBD1 (6 bases). CDR3 length: 11 amino acids. The germline CDR1 and CDR2 sequences are MNHNY and SVGAGI (reference sequence). The V end lost 5 bases, the J end lost 12 bases, and 13 bases lay between the germline ends. The CDR3 DNA follows: TGTGCCAGCAGTCCAGGGCAGGGGAACACCTTC. Translation: CASSPGQGNTF.

The chain's CDR3 is CASSQEGGRSGNTIYF. The CDR3, as DNA: TGTGCCAGCAGCCAAGAGGGCGGCCGCTCTGGAAACACCATATATTTT. The chain couples TRBV9 to TRBJ1-3; D not resolved. The CDR3 is made up of 16 amino acids. The germline V gene encodes CDR1 SGDLS and CDR2 YYNGEE. V shed 4 bases and J shed 0 bases, with 14 bases lying between them.

The chain carries TRBV19 and TRBJ2-7; 10 bases line up with TRBD1. The length of the CDR3 is 13 residues. The V and J ends lost 6 bases and 6 bases, in that order; junction bases with no gene match: 5. Per germline, CDR1 LNHDA and CDR2 SQIVND (reference sequence). CDR3 loop: CASSGQGVGEQYF. DNA for the CDR3: TGTGCCAGTAGCGGACAGGGGGTCGGCGAGCAGTACTTC. The complete variable domain, with remaining parts taken from reference TRBV19 and TRBJ2-7, reads DGGITQSPKYLFRKEGQNVTLSCEQNLNHDAMYWYRQDPGQGLRLIYYSQIVNDFQKGDIAEGYSVSREKKESFPLTVTSAQKNPTAFYLCASSGQGVGEQYFGPGTRLTVT.

This chain uses TRBV7-8 with TRBJ2-1; 7 nucleotides agree with TRBD2. CDR1 is SGHVS and CDR2 is FQNEAQ in the germline V gene. The CDR3 covers 15 residues. V shed 0 bases, J shed 2 bases, and the junction held 1 base outside the gene matches. This chain's CDR3 is CASSLAGGPYNEQFF. DNA of the CDR3: TGTGCCAGCAGCTTAGCGGGAGGGCCCTACAATGAGCAGTTCTTC.

Only a few counts were recorded for this clone. This chain joins TRBV5-1 and TRBJ1-2; no definite D call. Trimming shortened V by 4 bases and J by 4 bases, and 11 bases separated the two germline ends. The germline V gene encodes CDR1 SGHRS and CDR2 YFSETQ. This CDR3 spans 13 amino acids. The CDR3 loop reads CASSVRDSYGYTF. DNA of the CDR3: TGCGCCAGCAGCGTCCGCGACTCCTATGGCTACACCTTC.

This chain links TRBV28 with TRBJ2-1; a possible D gene is TRBD1 (6 bases). Trimming removed 2 bases from V and 4 bases from J, with 12 bases in between. CDR1 and CDR2 from the germline V gene are MDHEN and SYDVKM. The CDR3 is 15 amino acids. The CDR3: CASSLEGVGYNEQFF. Here the CDR3 DNA reads TGTGCCAGCAGTTTAGAGGGGGTCGGGTACAATGAGCAGTTCTTC.

The sample holds one count of this clone. The V call is TRBV18, the J call TRBJ2-7, with 7 bases identical to TRBD2. This CDR3 region has 15 residues. Germline values: CDR1 KGHSH, CDR2 LQKENI. J gave up 2 bases and V 5 bases, and 9 bases lay outside the gene matches. The CDR3, as DNA: TGTGCCAGCTCAGCCCCGGGAGGCCCTACCTACGAGCAGTACTTC. This codes for CASSAPGGPTYEQYF.

The chain combines TRBV15 with TRBJ1-1; a weak D match, TRBD1 (5 bases). The CDR3 spans 15 residues. Per the germline V gene, CDR1 is LNHNV and CDR2 is YYDKDF (reference sequence). Trimming took 2 bases from V and 5 from J, leaving 15 bases between them. This chain's CDR3 is CATSRSLLRGTEAFF. In DNA, the CDR3 is TGTGCCACCAGCAGATCCCTGCTTAGGGGAACTGAAGCTTTCTTT.

The chain links TRBV7-2 to TRBJ2-2, with a possible D match to TRBD1 (5 bases). Trimming stripped 1 base from V and 7 bases from J, with 13 bases between. Germline CDR1 is SGHTA and CDR2 is FQGNSA. This CDR3 comprises 15 residues. CDR3 loop: CASSLGQGFIGELFF. In DNA form, the CDR3 reads TGTGCCAGCAGCTTAGGGCAGGGATTCATCGGGGAGCTGTTTTTT.

This clone was observed a few times. This sequence joins TRBV4-1 and TRBJ1-1; TRBD1 matches at 7 bases. Unmatched junction bases numbered 9, after V lost 4 bases and J lost 4 bases. Germline V lookup: CDR1 MGHRA, CDR2 YSYEKL. CDR3 size: 15 residues. CDR3 protein: CASSPQQGSSTEAFF. The CDR3 region has the DNA TGCGCCAGCAGCCCGCAACAGGGGTCGAGCACTGAAGCTTTCTTT.

This clone has only a few counts. The chain joins TRBV27 to TRBJ2-3, with 8 bases that match TRBD2. Germline V CDR1 and CDR2: MNHEY, SMNVEV (reference sequence). V lost 4 bases to trimming and J lost 0 bases; unmatched junction nucleotides: 9. The CDR3 is made up of 17 amino acids. CDR3 coding DNA: TGTGCCAGCAGTTCCTGGACTAGCCCCACTAGCACAGATACGCAGTATTTT. Protein sequence: CASSSWTSPTSTDTQYF.

V is TRBV3-1 (or the pseudogene TRBV3-2) and J is TRBJ2-4, with TRBD2 matching over 11 bases. Per the germline V gene, CDR1 is LGHDT and CDR2 is YNNKEL (reference sequence). Unmatched junction bases numbered 16, after V lost 4 bases and J lost 11 bases. This CDR3 is 17 amino acids long. The CDR3 region has the DNA TGTGCCAGCAGCCTTGGCCTAGCGGGAGGACTCTTTACCCTTCAGTACTTC. This sequence encodes CASSLGLAGGLFTLQYF.

In this sample, this clone turned up once. The CDR3 bases are TGTGCCAGCAGCCAATCAGGCCGAGGGGCTAGCGGGAGCACAGATACGCAGTATTTT. Translating gives CASSQSGRGASGSTDTQYF. The chain joins TRBV4-2 to TRBJ2-3, with 8 bases that match TRBD2. Germline V gene sequence: CDR1 LGHNA, CDR2 YNFKEQ. This CDR3 spans 19 amino acids. The trim removed 2 bases at V and 0 bases at J, leaving 13 bases unmatched.

The gene calls are TRBV5-5 and TRBJ2-1; D unresolved. Germline loops: CDR1 SGHKS, CDR2 YYEKEE (reference sequence). Trimming shortened V by 2 bases and J by 9 bases, and 9 bases separated the two germline ends. The CDR3 is made up of 12 amino acids. The CDR3 DNA reads as TGTGCCAGCAGCTTTAAGTACGGTGAGCAGTTCTTC. Translated: CASSFKYGEQFF.

The chain couples TRBV5-4 to TRBJ2-1, with 10 bases matching TRBD2. The CDR3 length is 18 residues. Germline CDR1 SGHNT, CDR2 YYREEE (reference sequence). V shed 0 bases, J shed 0 bases, and the junction held 6 bases outside the gene matches. The CDR3 nucleotides are TGTGCCAGCAGCTTGGGTCTAGCGGGGGCGAGCTCCTACAATGAGCAGTTCTTC. It is translated as CASSLGLAGASSYNEQFF. Combining the CDR3 with reference TRBV5-4 and TRBJ2-1 gives the whole variable domain ETGVTQSPTHLIKTRGQQVTLRCSSQSGHNTVSWYQQALGQGPQFIFQYYREEENGRGNFPPRFSGLQFPNYSSELNVNALELDDSALYLCASSLGLAGASSYNEQFFGPGTRLTVL.

This chain uses TRBV30 with TRBJ1-6; no reliable D call. Looked up from germline, CDR1 is GTSNPN and CDR2 is SVGIG (reference sequence). The CDR3 has 16 amino acids. The germline V and J ends were trimmed by 0 bases and 18 bases, with 27 bases remaining between them. The CDR3 here is CAWSVRSVGGGLKHHF. The DNA for the CDR3 is TGTGCCTGGAGTGTACGGTCGGTCGGAGGAGGCCTGAAGCACCACTTT.

The chain links TRBV2 to TRBJ2-3, with TRBD1 matching over 7 bases. V was clipped by 8 bases and J by 5 bases; unmatched bases: 7. CDR1 and CDR2 from the germline V gene are SNHLY and FYNNEI. The CDR3 length is 13 residues. The CDR3 is CASGRDSEDTQYF. In nucleotides, the CDR3 is TGTGCCAGCGGCCGGGACAGCGAAGATACGCAGTATTTT.

The rearrangement uses TRBV7-2 and TRBJ2-3, with TRBD2 identical over 11 bases. J gave up 5 bases and V 7 bases, and 8 bases lay outside the gene matches. Germline V gene sequence: CDR1 SGHTA, CDR2 FQGNSA. The CDR3 covers 15 residues. DNA for the CDR3: TGTGCCAGCACCGGAGGACTAGCGGGTGGAGATACGCAGTATTTT. Translating it yields CASTGGLAGGDTQYF.

V and J are TRBV19 and TRBJ1-1, with a weak D call TRBD1 (6 bases). Germline V gene lookup returns CDR1 LNHDA and CDR2 SQIVND (reference sequence). Deletions cut 3 bases from V and 6 bases from J, with 11 bases between. The CDR3 runs 13 residues. The DNA for the CDR3 is TGTGCCAGTAGTATTTCGACAGGCGCTGAAGCTTTCTTT. Its protein product is CASSISTGAEAFF.

The chain couples TRBV9 to TRBJ2-7, with D perhaps TRBD1 (5 bases). The CDR3 is 16 amino acids. V was pared by 0 bases and J by 5 bases, with 18 bases between. CDR1 is SGDLS and CDR2 is YYNGEE in the germline V gene. The CDR3 DNA reads TGTGCCAGCAGCGTAGGAGAAGGGCAGGGTGGTCACGAGCAGTACTTC. Translated: CASSVGEGQGGHEQYF.

This clone was picked up one time. The chain carries TRBV28 and TRBJ1-3; TRBD1 agrees at 9 bases. J was trimmed by 1 base and V by 2 bases; bases with no gene match: 6. CDR1 MDHEN and CDR2 SYDVKM come from the germline V gene. The CDR3 is 17 amino acids. CDR3 nucleotides: TGTGCCAGCAGTTTAAGCCGGGACAGGGTTTCTGGAAACACCATATATTTT. It is translated as CASSLSRDRVSGNTIYF.

This rearrangement joins TRBV6-5 to TRBJ2-7; D might be TRBD2 (5 bases). Germline-derived CDR1 and CDR2 are MNHEY and SVGAGI. V lost 4 bases, J lost 3 bases, and 10 bases lay in between. This CDR3 has 13 amino acids. The chain's CDR3 is CASSSSEGYEQYF. The DNA of the CDR3 is TGTGCCAGCAGTTCATCAGAGGGCTACGAGCAGTACTTC.

The J gene is TRBJ2-3, the V gene TRBV5-1; 10 nucleotides agree with TRBD1. CDR1 and CDR2 (germline): SGHRS, YFSETQ. V lost 3 bases and J lost 1; bases outside the gene matches: 8. The CDR3 has 17 amino acids. The CDR3 nucleotides are TGCGCCAGCAGCTCCGGGACAGGGGCGAGGGGCACAGATACGCAGTATTTT. This sequence encodes CASSSGTGARGTDTQYF.

The chain carries TRBV6-6 and TRBJ2-1; D possibly corresponds to TRBD2 (5 bases). The V gene lost 0 bases and the J gene lost 12 bases, with 15 bases spanning the gap. The CDR3 is 14 amino acids. Germline-derived CDR1 and CDR2 are MNHNY and SVGAGI (reference sequence). The CDR3 DNA follows: TGTGCCAGCAGTTACTCGATCGTCGTCGGGATGCAGTTCTTC. Amino acids: CASSYSIVVGMQFF.